Each of the 8 T cell receptor beta chains below was sequenced from the same sample in a study of persistence of HIV-infected CD4 T cells. Cells were stimulated with overlapping HIV-1 Gag 15-mer peptides. Responding CD4+ T cells were sorted by upregulation of both CD40 ligand and CD69. The libraries were made with immunoSEQ version 4 in survey mode. The protocol was immunoSEQ multiplex PCR, while the TCRdb copy is restricted to in-frame clones and leaves out a portion. The sample includes more than 30,000 clones, 65% to 75% seen only once; the top ten take roughly 1.5%. These receptors have no identified antigens. This sample comprised CD4+ T cells sorted from PBMCs after approximately 19-hour stimulation, obtained from a patient who received antiretroviral therapy. These receptors were collected from an adult man with HIV who was CMV-seropositive.

This clone has a single count. The chain links TRBV6-5 to TRBJ1-2; D gene uncertain. There are 10 residues in the CDR3. Per germline, CDR1 MNHEY and CDR2 SVGAGI. Trimming stripped 11 bases from V and 3 bases from J, with 7 bases between. The CDR3 region is CASFHYGYTF. The CDR3 nucleotides read TGTGCCTCCTTCCACTATGGCTACACCTTC.

This clone is a singleton in its sample. V usage is TRBV7-3 and J usage is TRBJ2-1; no firm D call. This CDR3 has 16 amino acids. The germline V and J ends were trimmed by 5 bases and 0 bases, with 14 bases remaining between them. Germline V gene sequence: CDR1 SGHTA, CDR2 FQGTGA. The CDR3, as DNA: TGTGCCAGCAGCCCCTCCTTAGAAAGCTCCTACAATGAGCAGTTCTTC. It codes for CASSPSLESSYNEQFF.

The CDR3 DNA is TGCGCCAGCAGCTTGGCCGAGGAGGGATGGGACACTGAAGCTTTCTTT. Translating gives CASSLAEEGWDTEAFF. This sequence joins TRBV5-1 and TRBJ1-1, with D unclear. The CDR3 loop spans 16 amino acids. With 0 bases removed from V and 3 bases from J, the gap between germline ends came to 15 bases. The germline V gene encodes CDR1 SGHRS and CDR2 YFSETQ.

This chain connects TRBV15 to TRBJ2-2; 9 bases line up with TRBD1. Germline V gives CDR1 LNHNV, CDR2 YYDKDF (reference sequence). The trim removed 7 bases at V and 0 bases at J, leaving 12 bases unmatched. The CDR3 sequence is 18 residues long. The CDR3 DNA is TGTGCCACCACCCTGACAGGGGGGTTCTCCTCGAACACCGGGGAGCTGTTTTTT. Residues: CATTLTGGFSSNTGELFF. The complete variable domain, with remaining parts taken from reference TRBV15 and TRBJ2-2, reads DAMVIQNPRYQVTQFGKPVTLSCSQTLNHNVMYWYQQKSSQAPKLLFHYYDKDFNNEADTPDNFQSRRPNTSFCFLDIRSPGLGDTAMYLCATTLTGGFSSNTGELFFGEGSRLTVL.

In its sample, this clone ranks as medium-sized. The CDR3 loop reads CASSLVSRGEKLFF. The DNA of the CDR3 is TGTGCCAGCAGCTTAGTGTCAAGAGGTGAAAAACTGTTTTTT. The chain links TRBV7-8 to TRBJ1-4; D ambiguous. The CDR3 spans 14 residues. The V and J ends lost 1 base and 7 bases respectively, with 10 bases between them. CDR1 is SGHVS, CDR2 FQNEAQ, per germline. The full variable domain, with the rest looked up from reference TRBV7-8 and TRBJ1-4, is GAGVSQSPRYKVAKRGQDVALRCDPISGHVSLFWYQQALGQGPEFLTYFQNEAQLDKSGLPSDRFFAERPEGSVSTLKIQRTQQEDSAVYLCASSLVSRGEKLFFGSGTQLSVL.

This CDR3 is CASRAEGVGNQPQHF. CDR3 in DNA: TGTGCCAGCAGAGCGGAAGGGGTCGGTAATCAGCCCCAGCATTTT. The chain combines TRBV27 with TRBJ1-5, with D maybe TRBD1 (5 bases). The CDR3 sequence is 15 residues long. Germline V gives CDR1 MNHEY, CDR2 SMNVEV (reference sequence). Trimming removed 6 bases at V and 4 bases at J, with 16 bases between.

The rearrangement joins TRBV7-8 to TRBJ2-1; 10 positions agree with TRBD2. The V gene end was trimmed by 8 bases and the J gene end by 4 bases; junction bases not matched to a gene: 8. This CDR3 contains 15 residues. Germline V gives CDR1 SGHVS, CDR2 FQNEAQ. The CDR3 region has the DNA TGTGCCAGCGCAAGCGGGGGGGCCTTATACAATGAGCAGTTCTTC. The encoded protein is CASASGGALYNEQFF.

This clone has just one count. The V call is TRBV3-1 (or the pseudogene TRBV3-2), the J call TRBJ1-1; 7 bases line up with TRBD1. The CDR3 runs to 14 residues. The V gene's germline CDR1 is LGHDT and CDR2 YNNKEL (reference sequence). J was trimmed by 7 bases and V by 4 bases; bases with no gene match: 9. CDR3 residues: CASSPHDREDEAFF. Written as DNA, the CDR3 is TGTGCCAGCAGCCCCCATGACAGGGAGGATGAAGCTTTCTTT.